Listed below are T cell receptor beta chains from one sample, sequenced in a study of OX40 agonist ivuxolimab in advanced cancers. Produced via immunoSEQ multiplex PCR; TCRdb's table is partial and in-frame only. The repertoire holds roughly 42,000 clones, around nine tenths seen once, with less than 15% in the top ten. Material: CD4+ or CD8+ T cells sorted from blood, obtained in a trial of the OX40 agonist ivuxolimab. Receptors were obtained from an adult with an advanced solid tumor such as melanoma, head and neck, liver or kidney cancer. Both conserved end residues are part of each CDR3. Each record gives: V gene, J gene, CDR3 protein.

>TRBV2|TRBJ2-2
CASSKIRELFF
>TRBV7-6|TRBJ2-7
CASSLKSGGSYEQYF
>TRBV4-3|TRBJ2-7
CASSLRLVQGPYEQYF
>TRBV28|TRBJ2-1
CASSLTAGEGNEQFF
>TRBV11-3|TRBJ2-1
CASSDRGDNEQFF
>TRBV5-4|TRBJ2-2
CASSHTGFAGELFF
>TRBV25-1|TRBJ2-5
CASSELYGDDAETQYF
>TRBV7-9|TRBJ2-7
CASSLPGTDTYEQYF
>TRBV9|TRBJ2-7
CASSAWTDVDEQYF
>TRBV5-6|TRBJ1-5
CASSFGTGQNQPQHF
>TRBV27|TRBJ2-1
CASSSDIYEQFF
>TRBV6-5|TRBJ2-5
CASSYSGGGGETQYF